The 32 T cell receptor beta chains presented below share a single source sample, sequenced in a study of vaccination and CD4 T cells after COVID-19. Using its own MiXCR run on the PCR reads, TCRdb lists one record per CDR3 protein. The sample shows 30,000 or so distinct CDR3 sequences, almost 50% of them seen only once. As for time point: late sampling 161 to 241 days after vaccination in three convalescent patients. The sequenced sample was CD4+ T cells from blood, obtained about 7 months after SARS-CoV-2 vaccination. These receptors originate from a human donor who had recovered from COVID-19.

DNA of the CDR3: TGCAGTGCTAGAGGTGGCGGGGGGCCGAACACCGGGGAGCTGTTTTTT. It translates to CSARGGGGPNTGELFF. The chain combines TRBV20-1 with TRBJ2-2; 8 bases match TRBD2. Germline V gene data show CDR1 as DFQATT and CDR2 as SNEGSKA (reference sequence). The CDR3 is 16 residues long. With 1 base clipped from V and 0 bases from J, the junction kept 4 bases outside the gene matches.

The chain combines TRBV12-3 or TRBV12-4 with TRBJ2-1, with 9 bases aligning to TRBD2. V lost 6 bases, J lost 2 bases, and 11 bases stayed unmatched. The CDR3 totals 17 residues. CDR3 sequence reads: CASRLPLAGGPYNEQFF. CDR3 DNA: TGTGCCAGCAGACTGCCATTGGCGGGAGGGCCCTACAATGAGCAGTTCTTC.

V and J are TRBV27 and TRBJ2-1; 7 nucleotides line up with TRBD2. Looked up from germline, CDR1 is MNHEY and CDR2 is SMNVEV (reference sequence). The CDR3 covers 13 residues. The ends lost 6 bases at V and 10 bases at J; junction bases unmatched: 9. CDR3 protein: CASSPWGGEEQFF. In DNA, the CDR3 is TGTGCCAGCAGCCCATGGGGGGGAGAGGAGCAGTTCTTC.

In its sample, this clonotype was seen once. The gene calls are TRBV11-2 and TRBJ2-1; weak D call: TRBD2 (5 bases). With 0 bases removed from V and 8 bases from J, the gap between germline ends came to 17 bases. Germline V CDR1 and CDR2: SGHAT, FQNNGV. The CDR3 is made up of 16 amino acids. CDR3 sequence reads: CASSLDLWPGVDEQFF. CDR3 bases: TGTGCCAGCAGCTTAGATCTTTGGCCCGGGGTCGATGAGCAGTTCTTC.

This clonotype occurred a few times. V usage is TRBV2 and J usage is TRBJ1-6, with 9 nucleotides matching TRBD1. This CDR3 spans 14 amino acids. Germline loops: CDR1 SNHLY, CDR2 FYNNEI. V shed 11 bases, J shed 5 bases, and the junction held 7 bases outside the gene matches. The CDR3 spells CAGRQGVDNSPLHF. The CDR3 nucleotides read TGTGCCGGAAGACAGGGGGTTGATAATTCACCCCTCCACTTT.

The V and J genes are TRBV4-1 and TRBJ2-3, with 7 bases matching TRBD2. This CDR3 is 17 amino acids long. Unmatched junction bases numbered 8, after V lost 1 base and J lost 1 base. Germline values: CDR1 MGHRA, CDR2 YSYEKL. CDR3 nucleotide sequence: TGCGCCAGCAGCCAAGGACTAGCTCGCATGGGCACAGATACGCAGTATTTT. This encodes CASSQGLARMGTDTQYF.

This clonotype was found a few times. The chain uses TRBV20-1 and TRBJ2-3; D might be TRBD1 or TRBD2, each matching 5 bases. The CDR3 runs to 15 residues. Germline V gene data show CDR1 as DFQATT and CDR2 as SNEGSKA (reference sequence). Trimming took off 6 bases at V and 4 bases at J, with 20 bases between the two ends. Here the CDR3 DNA reads TGCAGTGCGTCGATTGGGACGGCCAGTGCAGATACGCAGTATTTT. Residues: CSASIGTASADTQYF.

The chain is built from TRBV20-1 and TRBJ2-5, with D maybe TRBD2 (6 bases). This CDR3 is built from 14 residues. Trimming cost V 5 bases and J 2 bases, with 15 bases left between them. Germline V gene sequence: CDR1 DFQATT, CDR2 SNEGSKA (reference sequence). The CDR3 region has the DNA TGCAGTGCTTCCTCCATAGCGGCACAAGAGACCCAGTACTTC. Its translation is CSASSIAAQETQYF.

This sequence joins TRBV7-9 and TRBJ2-7, with a possible D match to TRBD2 (5 bases). The germline V and J ends were trimmed by 8 bases and 0 bases, with 11 bases remaining between them. The CDR3 is made up of 13 amino acids. Germline-derived CDR1 and CDR2 are SEHNR and FQNEAQ (reference sequence). The CDR3 is CASSRTPSYEQYF. CDR3 DNA sequence: TGTGCCAGCTCTCGGACTCCCTCCTACGAGCAGTACTTC.

This clonotype was recorded only once. The V call is TRBV20-1, the J call TRBJ2-3; 7 positions agree with TRBD2. Germline CDR1 and CDR2: DFQATT and SNEGSKA (reference sequence). CDR3 size: 16 residues. The trim removed 1 base at V and 4 bases at J, leaving 11 bases unmatched. The CDR3 nucleotides are TGCAGTGCTAGAGCCCCCCCGCGGGAGTTGGCAGATACGCAGTATTTT. Amino acids: CSARAPPRELADTQYF.

This chain joins TRBV7-8 and TRBJ1-1, with 7 bases fitting TRBD1. The V gene's germline CDR1 is SGHVS and CDR2 FQNEAQ. V trimming: 1 base; J trimming: 5 bases; junction bases outside the gene matches: 7. This CDR3 is 15 amino acids long. The CDR3 coding sequence is TGTGCCAGCAGCTTAGGTCCAGCAGGGGGGACTGAAGCTTTCTTT. This codes for CASSLGPAGGTEAFF.

J is TRBJ1-6 and V is TRBV28; D may be TRBD1 (5 bases). V lost 7 bases to trimming and J lost 2 bases, with 21 bases between them. Germline V lookup: CDR1 MDHEN, CDR2 SYDVKM. The CDR3 loop spans 18 amino acids. The CDR3: CASMVGYQGGTYNSPLHF. The CDR3 DNA reads TGTGCCAGCATGGTGGGGTATCAGGGAGGAACCTATAATTCACCCCTCCACTTT.

V gene TRBV6-1 combines with J gene TRBJ1-6, with 8 bases identical to TRBD1. V shed 6 bases and J 6 bases; nucleotides not matched to a gene: 10. The germline V gene has CDR1 MNHNS and CDR2 SASEGT. This CDR3 is built from 16 residues. CDR3 in DNA: TGTGCCAGCAGCTCTACAGGGGGGAAATTTAATTCACCCCTCCACTTT. Its translation: CASSSTGGKFNSPLHF.

This clonotype came up a few times. V gene TRBV15 combines with J gene TRBJ2-7, with a weak D call TRBD2 (7 bases). The CDR3 spans 18 residues. Germline V gene lookup returns CDR1 LNHNV and CDR2 YYDKDF (reference sequence). V was trimmed by 3 bases and J by 0 bases, leaving 21 bases between them. The CDR3 sequence is CATSRPGGIGLTSYEQYF. CDR3 DNA sequence: TGTGCCACCAGCAGGCCGGGGGGCATCGGCCTGACCTCCTACGAGCAGTACTTC.

This sequence joins TRBV28 and TRBJ1-5; D is uncertain. Looked up from germline, CDR1 is MDHEN and CDR2 is SYDVKM. The V and J ends lost 7 bases and 1 base respectively, with 8 bases between them. The CDR3 totals 13 residues. The CDR3, as DNA: TGTGCCAGCAAAGAATTGAGCAATCAGCCCCAGCATTTT. Translating gives CASKELSNQPQHF.

V gene TRBV6-1 combines with J gene TRBJ1-3; tentative D call: TRBD1 (6 bases). This CDR3 is 15 amino acids long. Trimming cost V 8 bases and J 0 bases, with 14 bases left between them. Germline CDR1 and CDR2: MNHNS and SASEGT. The CDR3 reads CASGQQGYSGNTIYF. CDR3 DNA sequence: TGTGCCAGCGGCCAACAGGGCTACTCTGGAAACACCATATATTTT.

This clonotype was observed a few times. This sequence joins TRBV18 and TRBJ2-1; weak D call: TRBD2 (6 bases). Looked up from germline, CDR1 is KGHSH and CDR2 is LQKENI. This CDR3 spans 16 amino acids. V was shortened by 2 bases and J by 0 bases, with 11 bases between the two germline ends. CDR3 sequence reads: CASSPWRVNSYNEQFF. CDR3 sequence (DNA): TGTGCCAGCTCACCATGGAGGGTAAACTCCTACAATGAGCAGTTCTTC.

The chain carries TRBV7-3 and TRBJ2-1, with 8 bases that match TRBD2. Germline trimming cut 1 base from V and 8 bases from J; bases unmatched to any gene: 16. CDR3 length: 18 amino acids. Germline lookup yields CDR1 SGHTA and CDR2 FQGTGA. CDR3 loop: CASSLRGPLAAGGDEQFF. The CDR3 DNA sequence: TGTGCCAGCAGCTTAAGGGGTCCACTAGCGGCAGGCGGGGATGAGCAGTTCTTC.

The chain joins TRBV20-1 to TRBJ2-5; 8 bases map to TRBD1. Germline CDR1 and CDR2: DFQATT and SNEGSKA (reference sequence). V gave up 4 bases and J gave up 3 bases; unmatched junction bases: 1. The length of the CDR3 is 12 residues. This CDR3 is CSATGQEETQYF. For the CDR3, the DNA is TGCAGTGCTACGGGACAGGAAGAGACCCAGTACTTC.

The chain joins TRBV20-1 to TRBJ2-5; D perhaps matches TRBD1 (5 bases). With 1 base removed from V and 5 bases from J, the gap between germline ends came to 14 bases. CDR3 size: 14 residues. Germline V CDR1 and CDR2: DFQATT, SNEGSKA (reference sequence). The CDR3 sequence is CSARGAQGWETQYF. DNA of the CDR3: TGCAGTGCTAGAGGGGCCCAGGGTTGGGAGACCCAGTACTTC.

In this sample, this clonotype turned up once. The chain joins TRBV4-1 to TRBJ2-3, with D maybe TRBD2 (6 bases). The CDR3 is 16 amino acids. Germline CDR1 MGHRA, CDR2 YSYEKL. Trimming removed 5 bases at V and 0 bases at J, with 15 bases between. The CDR3 bases are TGCGCCAGCAGCGCGGGACTCTACCCGAGCACAGATACGCAGTATTTT. It yields the protein CASSAGLYPSTDTQYF.

The V gene is TRBV20-1, the J gene TRBJ1-2, with D possibly TRBD1 on 5 matching bases. Between the trimmed V and J ends, which lost 2 bases and 1 base, there was a span of 14 bases. The CDR3 runs 15 residues. The V gene's germline CDR1 is DFQATT and CDR2 SNEGSKA (reference sequence). CDR3 sequence (DNA): TGCAGTGCTAGATCGGGGACGGCCGTTAACTATGGCTACACCTTC. Protein product: CSARSGTAVNYGYTF.

This clonotype has only a few counts. DNA of the CDR3: TGCAGTGCTTTAGCCGTAACAGCGGGGGATAACACTGAAGCTTTCTTT. This sequence encodes CSALAVTAGDNTEAFF. The rearrangement links TRBV20-1 to TRBJ1-1; TRBD1 might be the D (5 bases). Germline V gene sequence: CDR1 DFQATT, CDR2 SNEGSKA (reference sequence). This CDR3 is 16 amino acids long. The germline V and J ends were trimmed by 5 bases and 2 bases, with 21 bases remaining between them.

The rearrangement joins TRBV6-1 to TRBJ2-1; no clear D gene. The germline gives CDR1 MNHNS, CDR2 SASEGT. V gave up 5 bases and J gave up 6 bases, with 8 bases separating them. The CDR3 length is 12 residues. The CDR3 loop is CASSPSTNEQFF. The DNA of the CDR3 is TGTGCCAGCAGTCCTAGTACCAATGAGCAGTTCTTC.

The gene calls are TRBV6-2 or TRBV6-3 and TRBJ1-5, with 10 bases lining up with TRBD1. Germline V lookup: CDR1 MNHEY, CDR2 SVGEGT. The CDR3 runs 16 residues. V trimming: 2 bases; J trimming: 4 bases; junction bases outside the gene matches: 5. The CDR3 coding sequence is TGTGCCAGCAGTTACACCGGGACAGGGGAGAATCAGCCCCAGCATTTT. This sequence encodes CASSYTGTGENQPQHF.

This clonotype has just a few counts. The V gene is TRBV20-1, the J gene TRBJ1-2, with D uncertain. Trimming stripped 5 bases from V and 3 bases from J, with 10 bases between. The germline V gene has CDR1 DFQATT and CDR2 SNEGSKA (reference sequence). The CDR3 runs 12 residues. In nucleotides, the CDR3 is TGCAGTGCTGTCCGGGGTTACTATGGCTACACCTTC. Its translation is CSAVRGYYGYTF.

This clonotype was seen only a few times. The chain joins TRBV7-8 to TRBJ2-2; TRBD1 is a possible D gene (6 bases). The CDR3 sequence is 15 residues long. Trimming removed 5 bases at V and 7 bases at J, with 17 bases between. The V gene's germline CDR1 is SGHVS and CDR2 FQNEAQ. CDR3 coding DNA: TGTGCCAGCAGCCGGACGCAGGGGCTCGGCGGGGAGCTGTTTTTT. It yields the protein CASSRTQGLGGELFF.

The table lists this clonotype with a few counts. The chain joins TRBV2 to TRBJ1-1, with 12 nucleotides matching TRBD1. The CDR3 contains 15 residues. V was pared by 6 bases and J by 4 bases, with 6 bases of the junction left unmatched. Germline V lookup: CDR1 SNHLY, CDR2 FYNNEI. The CDR3 is CASRTGQGASTEAFF. DNA of the CDR3: TGTGCCAGCAGGACGGGACAGGGGGCGAGCACTGAAGCTTTCTTT.

The chain carries TRBV7-6 and TRBJ1-5; D uncertain. The CDR3 contains 18 residues. The V gene's germline CDR1 is SGHVS and CDR2 FNYEAQ. Between the trimmed V and J ends, which lost 0 bases and 0 bases, there was a span of 15 bases. This CDR3 is CASSLAVAGLDSNQPQHF. CDR3 bases: TGTGCCAGCAGCTTAGCGGTCGCCGGCCTTGATAGCAATCAGCCCCAGCATTTT.

V gene TRBV4-1 combines with J gene TRBJ1-1, with D unclear. The germline V gene encodes CDR1 MGHRA and CDR2 YSYEKL. V lost 1 base and J lost 0, with 15 bases in between. CDR3 length: 17 amino acids. CDR3 sequence reads: CASSQVPLGHVNTEAFF. The CDR3 DNA sequence: TGCGCCAGCAGCCAAGTCCCCCTAGGCCATGTGAACACTGAAGCTTTCTTT.

V and J are TRBV20-1 and TRBJ2-1; 9 positions match TRBD1. Germline-derived CDR1 and CDR2 are DFQATT and SNEGSKA (reference sequence). V dropped 0 bases and J dropped 6; count of bases not matched to a gene: 6. The CDR3 contains 15 residues. The CDR3 spells CSARDMGTGFNEQFF. The CDR3 nucleotides are TGCAGTGCTAGAGATATGGGGACAGGGTTCAATGAGCAGTTCTTC.

The chain is built from TRBV7-8 and TRBJ2-5; TRBD2 agrees at 9 bases. CDR3 size: 14 residues. Losses at the gene ends were 5 bases for V and 2 bases for J; bases not matched to a gene: 3. Per germline, CDR1 SGHVS and CDR2 FQNEAQ. The CDR3 nucleotides are TGTGCCAGCAGCGGACTAGCGTCACAAGAGACCCAGTACTTC. This codes for CASSGLASQETQYF.